Shown below are 25 T cell receptor beta chains from a single sample sequenced in a study of cytomegalovirus exposure and HLA in healthy donors. The PCR contained 60 Vbeta and 13 Jbeta primers. Data came from immunoSEQ multiplex PCR; TCRdb stores just in-frame clones and leaves some out. The listing records around 140,000 clones. What was sequenced was PBMCs. These receptors all come from a middle-aged woman in good health and CMV-seronegative.

The chain uses TRBV29-1 and TRBJ2-5, with 12 bases lining up with TRBD2. V lost 6 bases to trimming and J lost 5 bases; unmatched junction nucleotides: 13. The CDR3 consists of 16 residues. Per the germline V gene, CDR1 is SQVTM and CDR2 is ANQGSEA. CDR3 region: CSVGTSGRSGGETQYF. DNA of the CDR3: TGCAGCGTAGGGACTAGCGGGCGCTCAGGGGGGGAGACCCAGTACTTC.

A word on this clone: The sample has other DNA sequences that encode this CDR3 too. The chain has TRBV19 and TRBJ1-1; 11 bases agree with TRBD1. The CDR3 has 15 amino acids. Germline CDR1 reads LNHDA; CDR2 reads SQIVND (reference sequence). V was clipped by 8 bases and J by 1 base; unmatched bases: 6. This CDR3 reads CASGDRGTGNTEAFF. The CDR3 nucleotides are TGTGCCAGTGGGGACAGGGGGACCGGGAACACTGAAGCTTTCTTT.

In regard to this clone: The same CDR3 also results from other DNA sequences found in this sample. The chain has TRBV5-1 and TRBJ2-5; 10 bases are a match to TRBD2. With V trimmed by 4 bases and J by 2 bases, 2 bases remained unmatched. Per germline, CDR1 SGHRS and CDR2 YFSETQ. This CDR3 spans 14 amino acids. CDR3 nucleotides: TGCGCCAGCAGCCCTAGCGGGGGTCAAGAGACCCAGTACTTC. It yields the protein CASSPSGGQETQYF. The full variable domain, with the rest looked up from reference TRBV5-1 and TRBJ2-5, is KAGVTQTPRYLIKTRGQQVTLSCSPISGHRSVSWYQQTPGQGLQFLFEYFSETQRNKGNFPGRFSGRQFSNSRSEMNVSTLELGDSALYLCASSPSGGQETQYFGPGTRLLVL.

The J gene is TRBJ2-5, the V gene TRBV29-1; tentative D call: TRBD1 (6 bases). Matching the DNA end better, TRBJ2-7 makes the J call doubtful. CDR3 length equals 14 residues. Germline CDR1 is SQVTM and CDR2 is ANQGSEA. For the CDR3, the DNA is TGCAGCGTACAGGGACGGACGAGCTCCTACGAGCAGTACTTC. This codes for CSVQGRTSSYEQYF.

This chain connects TRBV18 to TRBJ1-1; weak D call: TRBD1 (5 bases). Germline V gene lookup returns CDR1 KGHSH and CDR2 LQKENI. The ends were cut back, 6 bases at V and 7 bases at J, with 15 bases in the middle. The CDR3 runs to 13 residues. CDR3 in amino acids: CASSPSGVGEAFF. The CDR3 DNA reads TGTGCCAGCTCCCCATCGGGGGTTGGTGAAGCTTTCTTT.

The CDR3 loop is CASSPGLPSYEQYV. CDR3 in DNA: TGTGCCAGCTCCCCGGGACTACCTTCCTACGAGCAGTACGTC. The V call is TRBV6-6, the J call TRBJ2-7; 7 positions agree with TRBD2. The trim removed 8 bases at V and 1 base at J, leaving 8 bases unmatched. The CDR3 contains 14 residues. Germline loops: CDR1 MNHNY, CDR2 SVGAGI (reference sequence).

The V call is TRBV6-5, the J call TRBJ1-1; 9 positions match TRBD1. V shed 3 bases, J shed 5 bases, and the junction held 10 bases outside the gene matches. The CDR3 runs 16 residues. Germline V CDR1 and CDR2: MNHEY, SVGAGI. In DNA form, the CDR3 reads TGTGCCAGCAGTTATAGCTGGACAGGGGTGAGAACTGAAGCTTTCTTT. Translation gives CASSYSWTGVRTEAFF.

The chain joins TRBV5-4 to TRBJ1-6, with a possible D match to TRBD1 (5 bases). Trimming took 2 bases from V and 5 from J, leaving 11 bases between them. The germline gives CDR1 SGHNT, CDR2 YYREEE (reference sequence). This CDR3 region has 15 residues. For the CDR3, the DNA is TGTGCCAGCAGCTTCAATCAGGGTGATAATTCACCCCTCCACTTT. Residues: CASSFNQGDNSPLHF.

The V and J genes are TRBV4-1 and TRBJ1-4, with D possibly matching TRBD1 (5 bases). The CDR3 runs to 15 residues. CDR1 and CDR2 (germline): MGHRA, YSYEKL. Trimming cost V 1 base and J 8 bases, with 14 bases left between them. The CDR3 sequence is CASSQGERGSEKLFF. As DNA, the CDR3 is TGCGCCAGCAGCCAAGGGGAACGGGGGTCCGAAAAACTGTTTTTT.

CDR3 DNA: TGTGCCAGCAGCCCTGGGGGAGGGAACTCCTACAATGAGCAGTTCTTC. This encodes CASSPGGGNSYNEQFF. V is TRBV11-3 and J is TRBJ2-1, with 7 bases that match TRBD2. CDR3 length: 16 residues. Germline CDR1 and CDR2: SGHNT and YENEEA. Trimming took 5 bases from V and 0 from J; bases not matched to a gene: 7.

Here the CDR3 DNA reads TGTGCCAGCAGTCGAGACAGGGTGACAGATACGCAGTATTTT. Amino acid sequence: CASSRDRVTDTQYF. The chain joins TRBV28 to TRBJ2-3; 7 bases line up with TRBD1. V shed 5 bases and J 3 bases; nucleotides not matched to a gene: 5. Germline values: CDR1 MDHEN, CDR2 SYDVKM. The CDR3 has 14 residues.

V gene TRBV19 combines with J gene TRBJ1-6; a possible D gene is TRBD1 (5 bases). The germline CDR1 and CDR2 sequences are LNHDA and SQIVND (reference sequence). Trimming pared 3 bases from V and 7 bases from J, leaving 13 bases between. This CDR3 contains 15 residues. The CDR3 nucleotides are TGTGCCAGTAGTATGCAGGGCAATGAGAATTCACCCCTCCACTTT. It encodes CASSMQGNENSPLHF.

The chain recombines TRBV11-2 with TRBJ1-3; 7 bases are shared with TRBD1. The V and J ends lost 1 base and 10 bases, in that order; junction bases with no gene match: 10. The CDR3 consists of 15 residues. Per the germline V gene, CDR1 is SGHAT and CDR2 is FQNNGV. CDR3 coding DNA: TGTGCCAGCAGCTTAGGAATAAGCAGGGGGTTGACCATATATTTT. Translated, it gives CASSLGISRGLTIYF.

This chain links TRBV7-2 with TRBJ1-2; 7 bases line up with TRBD1. Unmatched junction bases numbered 4, after V lost 4 bases and J lost 5 bases. CDR1 is SGHTA, CDR2 FQGNSA, per germline. The CDR3 spans 13 residues. The CDR3 protein is CASSSGRGYGYTF. DNA for the CDR3: TGTGCCAGCAGCTCCGGCAGGGGGTATGGCTACACCTTC.

The chain carries TRBV25-1 and TRBJ1-1; TRBD1 matches at 7 bases. This CDR3 has 16 amino acids. J gave up 7 bases and V 0 bases, and 11 bases lay outside the gene matches. CDR1 is MGHDK, CDR2 SYGVNS, per germline. The CDR3 reads CASSEYGYGTEDEAFF. CDR3 coding DNA: TGTGCCAGCAGTGAATATGGTTACGGGACAGAAGATGAAGCTTTCTTT.

The chain uses TRBV6-5 and TRBJ1-1, with a tentative D call TRBD1 (5 bases). CDR1 MNHEY and CDR2 SVGAGI come from the germline V gene. V lost 7 bases and J lost 11, with 20 bases in between. The CDR3 is made up of 13 amino acids. CDR3 residues: CASTGGTKVDAFF. The DNA for the CDR3 is TGTGCCAGCACCGGGGGGACGAAAGTAGACGCTTTCTTT.

The chain combines TRBV6-1 with TRBJ1-2; no clear D. Germline V gene lookup returns CDR1 MNHNS and CDR2 SASEGT. Trimming took off 2 bases at V and 0 bases at J, with 7 bases between the two ends. The CDR3 loop spans 14 amino acids. The CDR3 loop reads CASSEIGANYGYTF. As DNA, the CDR3 is TGTGCCAGCAGTGAAATCGGAGCTAACTATGGCTACACCTTC.

The chain recombines TRBV4-3 with TRBJ1-2; D may be TRBD1 (5 bases). The germline gives CDR1 LGHNA, CDR2 YSLEER. The V gene lost 1 base and the J gene lost 2 bases, with 14 bases spanning the gap. The CDR3 sequence is 16 residues long. The CDR3, as DNA: TGCGCCAGCAGCCAAGTCCAGGGCAAGTCCAACTATGGCTACACCTTC. Protein product: CASSQVQGKSNYGYTF.

This chain uses TRBV29-1 with TRBJ1-1; the match to TRBD1 covers 8 bases. In germline, CDR1 is SQVTM, CDR2 ANQGSEA. This CDR3 contains 15 residues. Germline trimming cut 3 bases from V and 4 bases from J; bases unmatched to any gene: 10. In nucleotides, the CDR3 is TGCAGCGTTGATGATGGATTCAGGGGGCCCACTGAAGCTTTCTTT. Its protein product is CSVDDGFRGPTEAFF.

The chain combines TRBV25-1 with TRBJ2-7; 7 positions match TRBD2. From germline, CDR1 is MGHDK and CDR2 SYGVNS. The CDR3 has 13 amino acids. V shed 4 bases and J 2 bases; nucleotides not matched to a gene: 2. CDR3 coding DNA: TGTGCCAGCAGTGTCAGCGGGACCTACGAGCAGTACTTC. Translating gives CASSVSGTYEQYF.

The rearrangement uses TRBV7-3 and TRBJ2-1; tentative D call: TRBD1 (7 bases). CDR3 length: 15 amino acids. Between the trimmed V and J ends, which lost 2 bases and 6 bases, there was a span of 14 bases. Germline assignment: CDR1 SGHTA and CDR2 FQGTGA. As DNA, the CDR3 is TGTGCCAGCAGCTTAGCGCGGGACAGACTCAATGAGCAGTTCTTC. This translates into CASSLARDRLNEQFF. Drawing the rest from reference TRBV7-3 and TRBJ2-1, the complete variable domain is GAGVSQTPSNKVTEKGKYVELRCDPISGHTALYWYRQSLGQGPEFLIYFQGTGAADDSGLPNDRFFAVRPEGSVSTLKIQRTERGDSAVYLCASSLARDRLNEQFFGPGTRLTVL.

J is TRBJ1-2 and V is TRBV6-6; 8 nucleotides line up with TRBD1. The CDR3 is 13 residues long. V was clipped by 2 bases and J by 8 bases; unmatched bases: 4. The germline gives CDR1 MNHNY, CDR2 SVGAGI (reference sequence). CDR3 nucleotide sequence: TGTGCCAGCAGTTACCAGGGGGCGGAAGGCTACACCTTC. It encodes CASSYQGAEGYTF.

The rearrangement joins TRBV5-1 to TRBJ1-6; no definite D call. The CDR3 extends over 14 amino acids. V shed 4 bases and J shed 7 bases, with 12 bases lying between them. From germline, CDR1 is SGHRS and CDR2 YFSETQ. CDR3 region: CASSQEGGNSPLHF. Here the CDR3 DNA reads TGCGCCAGCAGCCAGGAGGGAGGAAATTCACCCCTCCACTTT.

The rearrangement links TRBV18 to TRBJ2-7; 10 bases agree with TRBD2. Germline loops: CDR1 KGHSH, CDR2 LQKENI. With 4 bases clipped from V and 3 bases from J, the junction kept 9 bases outside the gene matches. CDR3 length: 16 amino acids. The DNA of the CDR3 is TGTGCCAGCTCACTAGCCCTAGCGGGGGAGGGCTACGAGCAGTACTTC. It specifies CASSLALAGEGYEQYF.

V is TRBV5-3 and J is TRBJ1-1; D call uncertain. TRBV5-3 counts as an open reading frame of uncertain function. V lost 4 bases to trimming and J lost 1 base, with 14 bases between them. CDR3 size: 15 residues. The CDR3 loop reads CARSPFASRNTEAFF. The CDR3 nucleotides read TGTGCCAGAAGCCCTTTTGCGAGTAGGAACACTGAAGCTTTCTTT.